Listed below are T cell receptor beta chains from one sample, sequenced in a study of cytomegalovirus exposure and HLA in healthy donors. Here immunoSEQ multiplex PCR was the method, and the copy in TCRdb shows in-frame clones only, minus some. In the table there are about 200,000 clones, around 86% of which are singletons. The sample taken for sequencing was PBMCs. The origin of the receptors is a woman between 45 and 60 years old in good health and CMV-seropositive. Each CDR3 is given with its conserved first and last residue. The D gene is left open where the match is weak. The size field is filled for only some rows; it gives once, few, many or a size class.

cdr3_length d_call clone_size j_call v_call cdr3_aa cdr3_nt
13 TRBD1 once TRBJ1-2 TRBV27 CASSFTGGLGYTF TGTGCCAGCAGTTTTACAGGGGGGTTGGGCTACACCTTC
15 TRBD1 . TRBJ1-2 TRBV7-9 CASSLPIGTVNGYTF TGTGCCAGCAGCTTACCCATAGGGACAGTGAACGGCTACACCTTC
15 . . TRBJ1-2 TRBV11-2 CASSLDLGLYYGYTF TGTGCCAGCAGCTTAGATCTGGGACTCTACTATGGCTACACCTTC
14 TRBD1 . TRBJ1-4 TRBV7-9 CASSSTGGDEKLFF TGTGCCAGCAGCTCGACAGGGGGCGATGAAAAACTGTTTTTT
14 TRBD1 . TRBJ2-7 TRBV7-9 CASSSRDRGYEQYF TGTGCCAGCAGCTCCCGGGACAGGGGCTACGAGCAGTACTTC
13 . . TRBJ1-2 TRBV19 CASTIGGLGGYTF TGTGCCAGTACCATCGGAGGGCTTGGTGGCTACACCTTC
15 . . TRBJ2-3 TRBV28 CASSPPGGVTDTQYF TGTGCCAGCAGTCCACCCGGAGGGGTCACAGATACGCAGTATTTT
10 TRBD2 . TRBJ2-1 TRBV29-1 CSAGGNEQFF TGCAGCGCGGGGGGGAATGAGCAGTTCTTC
17 TRBD2 . TRBJ2-5 TRBV7-9 CASSLALASGYKETQYF TGTGCCAGCAGCTTAGCGTTGGCTAGCGGATATAAAGAGACCCAGTACTTC
15 . . TRBJ1-4 TRBV5-1 CASATAGVTNEKLFF TGCGCCAGCGCGACCGCGGGGGTAACTAATGAAAAACTGTTTTTT
19 TRBD2 . TRBJ2-7 TRBV27 CASSLRYSLASGGYYEQYF TGTGCCAGCAGTCTACGATACTCCCTGGCAAGCGGGGGGTACTACGAGCAGTACTTC
15 . . TRBJ1-6 TRBV27 CASRTGTTYNSPLHF TGTGCCAGCAGAACCGGGACAACCTATAATTCACCCCTCCACTTT
16 . . TRBJ2-5 TRBV5-1 CASSLGVQGVLETQYF TGCGCCAGCAGCTTGGGGGTCCAGGGCGTTTTGGAGACCCAGTACTTC
17 . once TRBJ2-3 TRBV10-3 CAISAFRLSGSTDTQYF TGTGCCATCAGTGCCTTCAGACTCAGCGGGAGCACAGATACGCAGTATTTT
14 . few TRBJ2-7 TRBV27 CASKRAGQAHEQYF TGTGCCAGCAAGAGAGCGGGACAGGCCCACGAGCAGTACTTC